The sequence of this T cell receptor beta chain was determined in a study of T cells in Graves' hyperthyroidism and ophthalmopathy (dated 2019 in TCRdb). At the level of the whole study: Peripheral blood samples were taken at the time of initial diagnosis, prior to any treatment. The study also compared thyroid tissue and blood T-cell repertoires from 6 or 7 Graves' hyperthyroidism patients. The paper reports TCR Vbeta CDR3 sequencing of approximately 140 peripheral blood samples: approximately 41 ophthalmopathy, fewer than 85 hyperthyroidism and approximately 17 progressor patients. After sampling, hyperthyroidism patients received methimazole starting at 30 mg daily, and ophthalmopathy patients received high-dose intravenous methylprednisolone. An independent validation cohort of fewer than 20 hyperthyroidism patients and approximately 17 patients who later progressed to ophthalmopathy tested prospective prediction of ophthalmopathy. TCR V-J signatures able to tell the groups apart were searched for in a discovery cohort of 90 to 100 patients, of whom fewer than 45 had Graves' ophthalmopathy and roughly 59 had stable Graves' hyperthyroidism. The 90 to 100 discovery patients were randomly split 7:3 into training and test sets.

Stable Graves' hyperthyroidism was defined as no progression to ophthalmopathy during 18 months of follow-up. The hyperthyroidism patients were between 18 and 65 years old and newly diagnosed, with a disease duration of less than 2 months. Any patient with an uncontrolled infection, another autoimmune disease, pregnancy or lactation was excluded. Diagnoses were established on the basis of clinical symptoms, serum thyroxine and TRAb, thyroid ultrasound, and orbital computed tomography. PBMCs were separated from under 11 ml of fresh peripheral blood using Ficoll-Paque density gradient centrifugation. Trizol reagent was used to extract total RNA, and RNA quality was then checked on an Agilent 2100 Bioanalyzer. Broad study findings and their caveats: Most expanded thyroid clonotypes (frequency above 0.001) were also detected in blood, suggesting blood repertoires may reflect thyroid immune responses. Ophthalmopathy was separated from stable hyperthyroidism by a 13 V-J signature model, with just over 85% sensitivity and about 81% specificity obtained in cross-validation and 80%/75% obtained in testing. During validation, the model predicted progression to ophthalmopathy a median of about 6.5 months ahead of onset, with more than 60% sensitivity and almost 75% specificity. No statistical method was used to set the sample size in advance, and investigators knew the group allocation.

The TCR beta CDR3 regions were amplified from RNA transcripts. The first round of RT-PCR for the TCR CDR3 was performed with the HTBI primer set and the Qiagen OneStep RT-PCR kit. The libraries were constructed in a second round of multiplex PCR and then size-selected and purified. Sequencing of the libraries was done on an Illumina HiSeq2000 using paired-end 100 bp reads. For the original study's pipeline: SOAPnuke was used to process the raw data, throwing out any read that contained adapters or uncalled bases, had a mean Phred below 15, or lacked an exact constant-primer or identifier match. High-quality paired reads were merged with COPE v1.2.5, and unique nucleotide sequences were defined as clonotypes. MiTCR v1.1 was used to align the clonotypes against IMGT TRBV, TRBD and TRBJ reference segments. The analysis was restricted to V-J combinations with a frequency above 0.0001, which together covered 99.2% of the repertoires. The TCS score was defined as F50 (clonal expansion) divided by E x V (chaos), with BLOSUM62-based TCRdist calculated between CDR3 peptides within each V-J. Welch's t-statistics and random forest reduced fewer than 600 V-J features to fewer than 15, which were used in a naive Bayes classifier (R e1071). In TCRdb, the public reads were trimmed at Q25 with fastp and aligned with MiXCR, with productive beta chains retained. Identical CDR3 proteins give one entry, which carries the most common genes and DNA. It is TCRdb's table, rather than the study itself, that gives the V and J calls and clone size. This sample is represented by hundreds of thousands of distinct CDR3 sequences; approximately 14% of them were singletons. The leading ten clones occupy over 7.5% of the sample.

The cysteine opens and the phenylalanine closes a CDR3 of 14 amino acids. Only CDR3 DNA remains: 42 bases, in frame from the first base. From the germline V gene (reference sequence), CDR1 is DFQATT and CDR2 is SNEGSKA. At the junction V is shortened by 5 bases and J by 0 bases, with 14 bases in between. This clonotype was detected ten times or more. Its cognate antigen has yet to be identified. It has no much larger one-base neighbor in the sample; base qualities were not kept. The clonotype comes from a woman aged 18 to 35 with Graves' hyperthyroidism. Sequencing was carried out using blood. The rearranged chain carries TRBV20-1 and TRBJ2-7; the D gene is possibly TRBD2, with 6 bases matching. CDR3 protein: CSALPGESSYEQYF. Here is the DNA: TGCAGTGCTCTACCGGGAGAGAGCTCCTACGAGCAGTACTTC.